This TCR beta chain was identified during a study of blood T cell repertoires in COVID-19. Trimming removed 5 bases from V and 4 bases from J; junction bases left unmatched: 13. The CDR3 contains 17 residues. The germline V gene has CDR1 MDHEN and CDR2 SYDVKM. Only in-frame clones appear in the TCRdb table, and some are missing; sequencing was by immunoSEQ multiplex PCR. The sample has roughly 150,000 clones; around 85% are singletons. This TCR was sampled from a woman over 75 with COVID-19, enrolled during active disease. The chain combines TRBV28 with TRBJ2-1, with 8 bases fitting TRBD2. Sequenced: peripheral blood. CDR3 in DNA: TGTGCCAGCAGTGGGGTCGGGAGGGGCCTTATTTACAATGAGCAGTTCTTC. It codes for CASSGVGRGLIYNEQFF. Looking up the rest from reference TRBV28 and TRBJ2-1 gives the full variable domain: DVKVTQSSRYLVKRTGEKVFLECVQDMDHENMFWYRQDPGLGLRLIYFSYDVKMKEKGDIPEGYSVSREKKERFSLILESASTNQTSMYLCASSGVGRGLIYNEQFFGPGTRLTVL.